A selection of T cell receptor beta chains follows, all from one sample in a study of identical twins. TCRdb ran MiXCR on the 5' RACE reads and lists one entry per CDR3 protein. The table has roughly 1.6 million distinct CDR3 sequences, roughly 35% seen once; the top ten hold around 0.25%. Specimen: cord blood. The receptor set was obtained from a newborn girl in good health. Each CDR3 is given without its conserved first and last residue.

TRBJ2-5 17 TRBV5-1 ASSLAVGTTSGSYETQY
TRBJ2-6 14 TRBV6-1 ATRTGSISGANVLT
TRBJ2-2 14 TRBV5-1 ASSLEVGANTGELF
TRBJ2-3 14 TRBV12-3/TRBV12-4 ASSRRVGGSTDTQY
TRBJ2-6 14 TRBV19 ASSIAGTLRANVLT
TRBJ2-1 16 TRBV4-1 ASSQVGLAGSSYNEQF
TRBJ2-5 13 TRBV28 AIEPIGQYQETQY
TRBJ2-3 14 TRBV2 ASSGVITSRTDTQY
TRBJ2-3 12 TRBV5-1 ASSSHTGTGPRY
TRBJ2-4 14 TRBV2 ASSESGRVAKNIQY
TRBJ2-3 13 TRBV15 ATSRLAGSTDTQY
TRBJ2-5 10 TRBV18 ASSPRFETQY
TRBJ2-7 13 TRBV2 ASSEATGEPYEQY
TRBJ2-4 14 TRBV5-1 ASSFDTGLAKNIQY
TRBJ1-2 15 TRBV11-2 ASSLAPQGVPPYGYT
TRBJ1-2 13 TRBV11-2 ASSSLTELGYGYT
TRBJ1-5 11 TRBV3-1 ASSQGGYQPQH
TRBJ2-1 14 TRBV5-1 ASRSSPGQVSNEQF
TRBJ2-1 15 TRBV5-1 ASSLVFSAEIGNEQF
TRBJ1-5 10 TRBV2 ASRVATQPQH
TRBJ1-5 12 TRBV28 ASSLPGLEQPQH
TRBJ2-7 12 TRBV20-1 SASTFGTLGEQY
TRBJ1-5 14 TRBV28 ASNLRGQGSNQPQH
TRBJ1-6 9 TRBV27 ARTGVSPLH
TRBJ2-7 11 TRBV6-5 ASRRGQTYEQY
TRBJ1-6 12 TRBV15 ATSPRRLDSPLH
TRBJ2-1 14 TRBV18 ASSPLARTSYNEQF
TRBJ1-5 13 TRBV12-3/TRBV12-4 ASSPHARVDQPQH
TRBJ1-1 11 TRBV6-1 ASKSSFGTEAF
. 14 TRBV9 ASSDRWSSGGNEQY
TRBJ2-3 14 TRBV15 ATSRGAGSVTDTQY
TRBJ2-5 12 TRBV5-1 ASSLELPQETQY
TRBJ2-1 10 TRBV6-5 ASKDRGNEQF
. 11 TRBV20-1 SARGYRGREQY
TRBJ2-5 13 TRBV7-2 ASSLGTWGGETQY
TRBJ2-7 12 TRBV14 ASSQVSWDHEQY
TRBJ2-1 10 TRBV7-9 ASRYRYNEQF
TRBJ2-1 14 TRBV4-2 ASSQVSGGTYNEQF
TRBJ2-3 12 TRBV3-1 ASTAGTFTDTQY
TRBJ2-2 15 TRBV21-1 AGSKGLAGGFTGELF
TRBJ1-3 14 TRBV4-1 ASSQEGGNSGNTIY